The 20 T cell receptor beta chains below were found in one sample sequenced in a study of control samples from healthy donors and cancer patients (TCRdb year 2020). Library preparation was by the immunoSEQ multiplex PCR assay. TCRdb limited this immuneACCESS table to in-frame rearrangements with V and J called. A share of clones is missing; checked studies link under half to unresolved V genes, and the rest is unexplained. The sample table lists fewer than 500,000 clones, 75% to 95% of them with a count of one. Approximately 6.3% of the sample lies in the top ten. The sample comprised PBMCs. These receptors were taken from a man aged 35-49 years with head and neck cancer.

The J gene is TRBJ2-1, the V gene TRBV4-1; D is unclear. Germline V gene sequence: CDR1 MGHRA, CDR2 YSYEKL. V lost 0 bases and J 6 bases, leaving 9 bases between the germline ends. This CDR3 spans 14 amino acids. CDR3 amino acids: CASSQDPMVNEQFF. CDR3 DNA: TGCGCCAGCAGCCAAGACCCTATGGTCAATGAGCAGTTCTTC.

The chain recombines TRBV11-3 with TRBJ1-5; the D is unclear. V lost 5 bases and J 0 bases, leaving 17 bases between the germline ends. The CDR3 covers 17 residues. Germline CDR1 reads SGHNT; CDR2 reads YENEEA. CDR3 nucleotide sequence: TGTGCCAGCAGCCCTTCCCTCAGGCGCCATAGCAATCAGCCCCAGCATTTT. This gives the protein CASSPSLRRHSNQPQHF. The full variable domain, in which reference TRBV11-3 and TRBJ1-5 provide the parts outside the CDR3, is EAGVVQSPRYKIIEKKQPVAFWCNPISGHNTLYWYLQNLGQGPELLIRYENEEAVDDSQLPKDRFSAERLKGVDSTLKIQPAELGDSAVYLCASSPSLRRHSNQPQHFGDGTRLSIL.

This chain connects TRBV7-3 to TRBJ2-5, with unresolved D. Between the trimmed V and J ends, which lost 8 bases and 5 bases, there was a span of 12 bases. The length of the CDR3 is 12 residues. The germline V gene encodes CDR1 SGHTA and CDR2 FQGTGA. CDR3 nucleotide sequence: TGTGCCAGCGGGCAGAGTCGGGAGACCCAGTACTTC. It is translated as CASGQSRETQYF.

The genes are TRBV7-3 and TRBJ2-1; TRBD1 or TRBD2 may be the D gene (6 bases each). V was pared by 1 base and J by 2 bases, with 9 bases between. The germline V gene encodes CDR1 SGHTA and CDR2 FQGTGA. This CDR3 is built from 15 residues. CDR3 in amino acids: CASSLRGAAYNEQFF. The DNA for the CDR3 is TGTGCCAGCAGCTTAAGGGGGGCCGCCTACAATGAGCAGTTCTTC.

Turning to this clone: The same CDR3 is also encoded by other DNA sequences in this sample. The chain couples TRBV5-6 to TRBJ1-5, with 7 bases that match TRBD1. J gave up 2 bases and V 0 bases, and 2 bases lay outside the gene matches. This CDR3 has 15 residues. Germline CDR1 SGHDT, CDR2 YYEEEE. As DNA, the CDR3 is TGTGCCAGCAGCTTGGCAGGGGGAGGCAATCAGCCCCAGCATTTT. Residues: CASSLAGGGNQPQHF.

The chain combines TRBV5-1 with TRBJ1-4, with 8 bases fitting TRBD1. Germline V gene data show CDR1 as SGHRS and CDR2 as YFSETQ. This CDR3 is built from 14 residues. V lost 0 bases to trimming and J lost 8 bases; unmatched junction nucleotides: 3. CDR3 DNA sequence: TGCGCCAGCAGCTTGGGGACAGGGAGAGAAAAACTGTTTTTT. Residues: CASSLGTGREKLFF.

The rearrangement joins TRBV5-1 to TRBJ1-2; a weak D match, TRBD1 (6 bases). The CDR3 has 13 amino acids. V lost 4 bases to trimming and J lost 5 bases, with 12 bases between them. CDR1 is SGHRS, CDR2 YFSETQ, per germline. The CDR3 DNA follows: TGCGCCAGCAGCCTAGACAGGTTTTATGGCTACACCTTC. Translation: CASSLDRFYGYTF.

The chain is built from TRBV27 and TRBJ2-1, with no clear D. The CDR3 extends over 16 amino acids. Trimming pared 0 bases from V and 4 bases from J, leaving 13 bases between. Per germline, CDR1 MNHEY and CDR2 SMNVEV (reference sequence). The CDR3: CASSLSLLRNYNEQFF. The CDR3 nucleotides read TGTGCCAGCAGTTTATCATTATTACGGAATTACAATGAGCAGTTCTTC.

The chain has TRBV7-9 and TRBJ2-1; the match to TRBD2 covers 8 bases. Germline V gene data show CDR1 as SEHNR and CDR2 as FQNEAQ (reference sequence). CDR3 length equals 17 residues. With 5 bases clipped from V and 2 bases from J, the junction kept 11 bases outside the gene matches. As DNA, the CDR3 is TGTGCCAGCAGCCCCTCCTCGGGGGGGGTAACCTACAATGAGCAGTTCTTC. Its translation is CASSPSSGGVTYNEQFF.

CDR3 region: CASSLTGTEANYGYTF. CDR3 in DNA: TGCGCCAGCAGCCTAACCGGGACGGAAGCTAACTATGGCTACACCTTC. The gene calls are TRBV4-1 and TRBJ1-2; D possibly corresponds to TRBD1 (5 bases). The CDR3 runs to 16 residues. Trimming removed 4 bases at V and 0 bases at J, with 15 bases between. Germline V gives CDR1 MGHRA, CDR2 YSYEKL.

There are a few counts of this clone. This chain joins TRBV5-6 and TRBJ1-1, with D tentatively TRBD1 (6 bases). CDR3 size: 16 residues. The germline gives CDR1 SGHDT, CDR2 YYEEEE. Trimming removed 1 base at V and 0 bases at J, with 13 bases between. CDR3 region: CASSLRTVRMNTEAFF. The CDR3 region has the DNA TGTGCCAGCAGCTTGAGGACAGTACGGATGAACACTGAAGCTTTCTTT.

As concerns this clone: Other DNA sequences within the sample encode an identical CDR3. The rearrangement joins TRBV9 to TRBJ1-2, with TRBD1 identical over 7 bases. This CDR3 contains 14 residues. The V segment lost 0 bases and the J segment 2 bases; nucleotides outside the gene matches: 1. Germline values: CDR1 SGDLS, CDR2 YYNGEE. CDR3 protein: CASSVGGGNYGYTF. The CDR3, as DNA: TGTGCCAGCAGCGTAGGAGGGGGCAACTATGGCTACACCTTC.

Details on this clone: This sample includes further DNA sequences coding for the same CDR3. The gene calls are TRBV5-4 and TRBJ1-1; TRBD1 aligns across 11 bases. The CDR3 covers 15 residues. The V gene's germline CDR1 is SGHNT and CDR2 YYREEE (reference sequence). V lost 0 bases to trimming and J lost 5 bases; unmatched junction nucleotides: 3. The DNA of the CDR3 is TGTGCCAGCAGCTTGGGGGGGACAGGGGGAACTGAAGCTTTCTTT. Encoded protein: CASSLGGTGGTEAFF. Using reference TRBV5-4 and TRBJ1-1 for the parts outside the CDR3, the full variable domain is ETGVTQSPTHLIKTRGQQVTLRCSSQSGHNTVSWYQQALGQGPQFIFQYYREEENGRGNFPPRFSGLQFPNYSSELNVNALELDDSALYLCASSLGGTGGTEAFFGQGTRLTVV.

The chain links TRBV7-9 to TRBJ2-7; D unclear. The germline V and J ends were trimmed by 5 bases and 6 bases, with 20 bases remaining between them. Germline V gene sequence: CDR1 SEHNR, CDR2 FQNEAQ (reference sequence). This CDR3 region has 15 residues. CDR3 region: CASSDRGSRMGEQYF. As DNA, the CDR3 is TGTGCCAGCAGCGATAGAGGCTCTAGGATGGGCGAGCAGTACTTC.

The chain has TRBV5-6 and TRBJ2-7; 11 nucleotides align to TRBD1. CDR3 length: 14 residues. V lost 3 bases, J lost 3 bases, and 2 bases stayed unmatched. In germline, CDR1 is SGHDT, CDR2 YYEEEE. The CDR3 here is CASSYGTGGYEQYF. The CDR3 DNA is TGTGCCAGCAGCTATGGGACAGGGGGCTACGAGCAGTACTTC.

The gene calls are TRBV25-1 and TRBJ2-7, with 9 bases that match TRBD1. This CDR3 comprises 12 residues. V shed 5 bases and J 5 bases; nucleotides not matched to a gene: 1. Germline CDR1 reads MGHDK; CDR2 reads SYGVNS. The CDR3 here is CASSTGGHEQYF. The CDR3 DNA reads as TGTGCCAGCAGTACAGGGGGCCACGAGCAGTACTTC.

The chain couples TRBV19 to TRBJ1-6, with 7 nucleotides matching TRBD1. V dropped 7 bases and J dropped 3; count of bases not matched to a gene: 3. Germline V gene sequence: CDR1 LNHDA, CDR2 SQIVND (reference sequence). This CDR3 is built from 14 residues. CDR3 bases: TGTGCCAGTACGCGACAGGGCTATAATTCACCCCTCCACTTT. It encodes CASTRQGYNSPLHF.

The rearrangement joins TRBV20-1 to TRBJ1-5; D not certain. The CDR3 sequence is 11 residues long. V was shortened by 3 bases and J by 9 bases, with 9 bases between the two germline ends. Looked up from germline, CDR1 is DFQATT and CDR2 is SNEGSKA (reference sequence). DNA of the CDR3: TGCAGTGCTAGGGGAAACGGGCCCCAGCATTTT. Translated, it gives CSARGNGPQHF.

The chain couples TRBV3-1 (or the pseudogene TRBV3-2) to TRBJ2-7; 10 bases are shared with TRBD2. Germline lookup yields CDR1 LGHDT and CDR2 YNNKEL (reference sequence). The CDR3 is made up of 14 amino acids. The V and J ends lost 3 bases and 5 bases, in that order; junction bases with no gene match: 4. CDR3 sequence: CASSQLAGVHEQYF. For the CDR3, the DNA is TGTGCCAGCAGCCAGCTAGCGGGAGTACACGAGCAGTACTTC.

The chain links TRBV29-1 to TRBJ2-7; D is perhaps TRBD2 (6 bases). CDR3 size: 13 residues. The V end was cut by 6 bases, the J end by 3 bases, with 15 bases between. Per germline, CDR1 SQVTM and CDR2 ANQGSEA. CDR3 region: CSVGGTANYEQYF. CDR3 sequence (DNA): TGCAGCGTGGGCGGGACGGCGAACTACGAGCAGTACTTC.